These 23 T cell receptor beta chains were sequenced from one sample in a study of T cell changes during pregnancy in multiple sclerosis. Clones were read by immunoSEQ multiplex PCR, and TCRdb kept only the in-frame ones, dropping some. The table lists more than 95,000 clones, over 85% of them singletons. The material sequenced was peripheral blood, taken after pregnancy. The receptor source for this set is a female donor with multiple sclerosis, enrolled in a pregnancy study.

The sample holds a few counts of this clone. The chain has TRBV30 and TRBJ2-3, with D possibly being TRBD2 (6 bases). Per the germline V gene, CDR1 is GTSNPN and CDR2 is SVGIG (reference sequence). This CDR3 spans 15 amino acids. V was pared by 1 base and J by 5 bases, with 16 bases between. This CDR3 is CAWSGGTVGGDTQYF. CDR3 coding DNA: TGTGCCTGGAGTGGGGGGACTGTAGGTGGAGATACGCAGTATTTT. Variable domain in full (rest from reference TRBV30 and TRBJ2-3): SQTIHQWPATLVQPVGSPLSLECTVEGTSNPNLYWYRQAAGRGLQLLFYSVGIGQISSEVPQNLSASRPQDRQFILSSKKLLLSDSGFYLCAWSGGTVGGDTQYFGPGTRLTVL.

The genes are TRBV11-2 and TRBJ2-5, with 7 nucleotides matching TRBD2. The CDR3 has 14 amino acids. The V gene end was trimmed by 5 bases and the J gene end by 5 bases; junction bases not matched to a gene: 8. Germline values: CDR1 SGHAT, CDR2 FQNNGV. CDR3 protein: CASSPLWGGETQYF. The CDR3 bases are TGTGCCAGCAGCCCCCTATGGGGGGGGGAGACCCAGTACTTC.

The V gene is TRBV28, the J gene TRBJ2-7, with 9 bases that match TRBD2. Germline lookup yields CDR1 MDHEN and CDR2 SYDVKM. This CDR3 has 13 amino acids. Trimming at V came to 5 bases and at J to 12 bases, leaving 11 bases not matched to a gene. CDR3 coding DNA: TGTGCCAGCAGTGGGACTAGCCCGCTAGGGCGGTACTTC. Amino acid sequence: CASSGTSPLGRYF. Variable domain in full (rest from reference TRBV28 and TRBJ2-7): DVKVTQSSRYLVKRTGEKVFLECVQDMDHENMFWYRQDPGLGLRLIYFSYDVKMKEKGDIPEGYSVSREKKERFSLILESASTNQTSMYLCASSGTSPLGRYFGPGTRLTVT.

The chain combines TRBV5-4 with TRBJ2-7, with 10 positions matching TRBD1. The trim removed 4 bases at V and 2 bases at J, leaving 9 bases unmatched. The CDR3 length is 16 residues. Germline V gene lookup returns CDR1 SGHNT and CDR2 YYREEE (reference sequence). This chain's CDR3 is CASSRAPGTGAYEQYF. Here the CDR3 DNA reads TGTGCCAGCAGCCGGGCCCCCGGGACAGGGGCCTACGAGCAGTACTTC.

The rearrangement links TRBV18 to TRBJ1-2; D is ambiguous. V was pared by 0 bases and J by 4 bases, with 9 bases between. CDR3 length equals 14 residues. CDR1 KGHSH and CDR2 LQKENI come from the germline V gene. The CDR3 reads CASSPPAGFYGYTF. The CDR3 DNA sequence: TGTGCCAGCTCACCACCGGCGGGGTTCTATGGCTACACCTTC.

This chain links TRBV2 with TRBJ1-1; maybe TRBD1 (6 bases). Germline loops: CDR1 SNHLY, CDR2 FYNNEI. This CDR3 comprises 16 residues. V dropped 2 bases and J dropped 2 bases, with 15 bases sitting between them. The CDR3 loop reads CASSESPTGLNTEAFF. CDR3 in DNA: TGTGCCAGCAGTGAATCCCCGACAGGCTTAAACACTGAAGCTTTCTTT.

The rearrangement uses TRBV19 and TRBJ2-7; D may be TRBD1 (6 bases). Germline values: CDR1 LNHDA, CDR2 SQIVND (reference sequence). V lost 5 bases to trimming and J lost 3 bases, with 14 bases between them. The CDR3 extends over 14 amino acids. Here the CDR3 reads CASSAGTKVYEQYF. The CDR3 DNA follows: TGTGCCAGTAGTGCCGGGACAAAGGTCTACGAGCAGTACTTC.

V is TRBV18 and J is TRBJ1-4; 7 nucleotides line up with TRBD1. With 4 bases clipped from V and 4 bases from J, the junction kept 0 bases outside the gene matches. CDR3 length equals 13 residues. The germline CDR1 and CDR2 sequences are KGHSH and LQKENI. The CDR3 DNA follows: TGTGCCAGCTCACGGGACAGTAATGAAAAACTGTTTTTT. It codes for CASSRDSNEKLFF.

The J gene is TRBJ2-3, the V gene TRBV7-2; 9 bases map to TRBD2. Germline V gives CDR1 SGHTA, CDR2 FQGNSA. V shed 2 bases and J 10 bases; nucleotides not matched to a gene: 19. The CDR3 extends over 18 amino acids. CDR3 residues: CASSLMVTREGRSGAQYF. CDR3 bases: TGTGCCAGCAGCTTAATGGTAACGCGGGAGGGCCGGTCGGGAGCGCAGTATTTT.

The chain links TRBV11-1 to TRBJ2-7; D may be TRBD2 (6 bases). CDR1 and CDR2 from the germline V gene are SGHAT and FQDESV (reference sequence). The CDR3 is 16 residues long. V was clipped by 2 bases and J by 0 bases, with 14 bases between them. Here the CDR3 reads CASSLSGRGSSYEQYF. CDR3 coding DNA: TGTGCCAGCAGCTTATCGGGTCGGGGGAGCTCCTACGAGCAGTACTTC.

The rearrangement joins TRBV30 to TRBJ2-7; 8 nucleotides match TRBD2. The CDR3 runs to 12 residues. V shed 1 base, J shed 6 bases, and the junction held 2 bases outside the gene matches. Germline CDR1 reads GTSNPN; CDR2 reads SVGIG (reference sequence). CDR3 amino acids: CAWSAAGGEQYF. CDR3 bases: TGTGCCTGGAGTGCGGCGGGAGGCGAGCAGTACTTC.

This clone was recorded a few times. Other DNA sequences in the same sample also yield this CDR3. The chain joins TRBV11-3 to TRBJ2-2; 7 bases agree with TRBD1. V lost 4 bases, J lost 7 bases, and 3 bases stayed unmatched. Germline V lookup: CDR1 SGHNT, CDR2 YENEEA. The length of the CDR3 is 13 residues. The CDR3 protein is CASSSRGIGELFF. The CDR3 DNA follows: TGTGCCAGCAGCTCCAGGGGGATCGGGGAGCTGTTTTTT.

DNA of the CDR3: TGTGCCAGCAGCTTAGGCGGAACAGGATTAACCGGGGAGCTGTTTTTT. It is translated as CASSLGGTGLTGELFF. This chain connects TRBV7-9 to TRBJ2-2; a weak D match, TRBD1 (5 bases). The CDR3 contains 16 residues. V was cut by 1 base and J by 5 bases, with 14 bases left in between. Germline CDR1 is SEHNR and CDR2 is FQNEAQ (reference sequence).

This chain connects TRBV30 to TRBJ2-7; 8 bases line up with TRBD1. Germline assignment: CDR1 GTSNPN and CDR2 SVGIG (reference sequence). Unmatched junction bases numbered 6, after V lost 7 bases and J lost 1 base. The CDR3 runs 13 residues. In DNA form, the CDR3 reads TGTGCCTCTTTGGACAGGGAGTCCTACGAGCAGTACTTC. Its protein product is CASLDRESYEQYF.

The gene calls are TRBV19 and TRBJ1-5; 8 positions match TRBD1. V trimming: 2 bases; J trimming: 1 base; junction bases outside the gene matches: 1. Germline V lookup: CDR1 LNHDA, CDR2 SQIVND (reference sequence). This CDR3 is built from 15 residues. The CDR3 region has the DNA TGTGCCAGTAGTATAACAGGGGGAAGCAATCAGCCCCAGCATTTT. The encoded protein is CASSITGGSNQPQHF.

The CDR3 DNA reads TGCGCCAGCAGCCAAAGGGGCGGTACTGAAGCTTTCTTT. Protein product: CASSQRGGTEAFF. The chain has TRBV4-1 and TRBJ1-1; a weak D match, TRBD1 (5 bases). This CDR3 is built from 13 residues. V lost 2 bases, J lost 5 bases, and 9 bases lay in between. The germline V gene has CDR1 MGHRA and CDR2 YSYEKL.

This clone was recorded only once. The chain joins TRBV28 to TRBJ2-3, with D possibly matching TRBD2 (6 bases). V gave up 1 base and J gave up 4 bases, with 12 bases separating them. There are 15 residues in the CDR3. CDR1 MDHEN and CDR2 SYDVKM come from the germline V gene. CDR3 in DNA: TGTGCCAGCAGTTTATTAGGAGGGGAGGCAGATACGCAGTATTTT. This gives the protein CASSLLGGEADTQYF.

The rearrangement links TRBV28 to TRBJ1-5; D remains ambiguous. Deletions cut 7 bases from V and 1 base from J, with 11 bases between. This CDR3 contains 14 residues. Germline loops: CDR1 MDHEN, CDR2 SYDVKM. Written as DNA, the CDR3 is TGTGCCAGCACTGTACTGGTGAGCAATCAGCCCCAGCATTTT. Its protein product is CASTVLVSNQPQHF.

J is TRBJ2-3 and V is TRBV7-9; TRBD2 matches at 7 bases. The junction had 5 bases not matched to a gene; V was cut back by 8 bases and J by 3 bases. Germline-derived CDR1 and CDR2 are SEHNR and FQNEAQ (reference sequence). The CDR3 is 13 amino acids. The CDR3 DNA reads as TGTGCCAGCCCGGGACTAAAGACAGATACGCAGTATTTT. It is translated as CASPGLKTDTQYF.

The J gene is TRBJ2-2, the V gene TRBV4-2; 11 nucleotides align to TRBD2. The J segment lost 4 bases and the V segment lost 0 bases, leaving 4 bases of the junction unmatched. Germline V CDR1 and CDR2: LGHNA, YNFKEQ. This CDR3 region has 17 residues. The CDR3 here is CASSQELAGGATGELFF. DNA of the CDR3: TGTGCCAGCAGCCAAGAGCTAGCGGGAGGTGCCACCGGGGAGCTGTTTTTT.

There are a few counts of this clone. This chain connects TRBV7-9 to TRBJ1-1; D gene uncertain. Trimming stripped 2 bases from V and 1 base from J, with 5 bases between. The CDR3 is made up of 13 amino acids. Looked up from germline, CDR1 is SEHNR and CDR2 is FQNEAQ (reference sequence). The CDR3 DNA follows: TGTGCCAGCAGCTTAACGGGGAACACTGAAGCTTTCTTT. This codes for CASSLTGNTEAFF. Together with reference TRBV7-9 and TRBJ1-1, the CDR3 gives the full variable domain: DTGVSQNPRHKITKRGQNVTFRCDPISEHNRLYWYRQTLGQGPEFLTYFQNEAQLEKSRLLSDRFSAERPKGSFSTLEIQRTEQGDSAMYLCASSLTGNTEAFFGQGTRLTVV.

The chain carries TRBV5-1 and TRBJ2-6; the match to TRBD1 covers 10 bases. V lost 3 bases and J lost 4; bases outside the gene matches: 10. The CDR3 sequence is 18 residues long. From germline, CDR1 is SGHRS and CDR2 YFSETQ. The CDR3 DNA is TGCGCCAGCAGCTCCCAGACAGGGGGCGTGGGGGGGGCCAACGTCCTGACTTTC. It translates to CASSSQTGGVGGANVLTF.

The J gene is TRBJ2-2, the V gene TRBV27; 13 bases map to TRBD2. CDR3 length equals 17 residues. The germline gives CDR1 MNHEY, CDR2 SMNVEV (reference sequence). V dropped 5 bases and J dropped 5; count of bases not matched to a gene: 8. The CDR3 bases are TGTGCCAGCAGTGTCGAACTAGCGGGAGGGCCGACCGGGGAGCTGTTTTTT. It is translated as CASSVELAGGPTGELFF.